A single sample gave rise to the 26 T cell receptor beta chains below, sequenced in a study of blood T cell repertoires in COVID-19. Profiling relied on immunoSEQ multiplex PCR, and the TCRdb table lists in-frame clones only, not all of them. The table has 200,000 to 250,000 clones, approximately 85% seen once. Input material: peripheral blood. The receptors come from a man aged 50 to 59 who had recovered from COVID-19.

The V gene is TRBV4-1, the J gene TRBJ2-7, with 9 bases fitting TRBD1. Germline-derived CDR1 and CDR2 are MGHRA and YSYEKL. This CDR3 contains 17 residues. V shed 4 bases, J shed 1 base, and the junction held 11 bases outside the gene matches. Here the CDR3 reads CASSPTTGTGTSYEQYF. The CDR3 DNA follows: TGCGCCAGCAGCCCGACTACCGGGACAGGGACGTCCTACGAGCAGTACTTC.

This rearrangement joins TRBV6-5 to TRBJ2-5, with 8 positions matching TRBD1. The CDR3 sequence is 13 residues long. J gave up 5 bases and V 6 bases, and 5 bases lay outside the gene matches. CDR1 and CDR2 from the germline V gene are MNHEY and SVGAGI. The CDR3 sequence is CASSGQGRETQYF. CDR3 coding DNA: TGTGCCAGCAGCGGACAGGGTCGGGAGACCCAGTACTTC.

Only one count was recorded for this clone. The V and J genes are TRBV30 and TRBJ2-7, with D possibly being TRBD2 (6 bases). The CDR3 contains 13 residues. The V end lost 6 bases, the J end lost 2 bases, and 14 bases lay between the germline ends. Germline-derived CDR1 and CDR2 are GTSNPN and SVGIG (reference sequence). The CDR3, as DNA: TGTGCCTGCTCTAGGGACTCCACCTACGAGCAGTACTTC. It specifies CACSRDSTYEQYF.

The chain links TRBV28 to TRBJ2-7; no firm D call. The CDR3 loop spans 11 amino acids. V lost 7 bases to trimming and J lost 6 bases, with 10 bases between them. The V gene's germline CDR1 is MDHEN and CDR2 SYDVKM. This CDR3 reads CASISSGEQYF. The CDR3 region has the DNA TGTGCCAGCATAAGTAGTGGCGAGCAGTACTTC.

This chain connects TRBV29-1 to TRBJ1-4; maybe TRBD1 (5 bases). CDR3 length equals 14 residues. Germline CDR1 is SQVTM and CDR2 is ANQGSEA. Trimming cost V 6 bases and J 8 bases, with 19 bases left between them. As DNA, the CDR3 is TGCAGCGTGGAAACAGGTGGGGTTGGGGAAAAACTGTTTTTT. Its protein is CSVETGGVGEKLFF.

The chain joins TRBV9 to TRBJ2-7; D unclear. Germline V gene sequence: CDR1 SGDLS, CDR2 YYNGEE. CDR3 length: 13 amino acids. V was pared by 4 bases and J by 6 bases, with 14 bases between. CDR3 in amino acids: CASSSYLFGEQYF. The CDR3 DNA follows: TGTGCCAGCAGCTCCTACCTTTTTGGCGAGCAGTACTTC.

This sequence joins TRBV7-9 and TRBJ2-5; weak D call: TRBD2 (5 bases). Germline CDR1 SEHNR, CDR2 FQNEAQ (reference sequence). CDR3 size: 16 residues. The ends were cut back, 3 bases at V and 1 base at J, with 15 bases in the middle. CDR3 nucleotide sequence: TGTGCCAGCAGCTTTCGGGCTAGCCCTCGCCAAGAGACCCAGTACTTC. Its translation is CASSFRASPRQETQYF.

The rearrangement joins TRBV14 to TRBJ2-3; D is perhaps TRBD2 (5 bases). The germline gives CDR1 SGHDN, CDR2 FVKESK. V shed 0 bases and J shed 4 bases, with 8 bases lying between them. This CDR3 region has 14 residues. In DNA, the CDR3 is TGTGCCAGCAGCCAAGAAGCGAGGGCAGATACGCAGTATTTT. Its translation: CASSQEARADTQYF.

The chain joins TRBV24-1 to TRBJ2-3; no clear D. This CDR3 has 15 residues. The germline V gene encodes CDR1 KGHDR and CDR2 SFDVKD. The ends were cut back, 0 bases at V and 6 bases at J, with 12 bases in the middle. The CDR3 spells CATSDLGHNADTQYF. The CDR3, as DNA: TGTGCCACCAGTGATTTGGGGCATAATGCGGATACGCAGTATTTT.

The chain joins TRBV27 to TRBJ1-2; a possible D gene is TRBD1 (6 bases). Trimming removed 4 bases from V and 4 bases from J, with 13 bases in between. CDR1 and CDR2 (germline): MNHEY, SMNVEV (reference sequence). The CDR3 consists of 14 residues. Written as DNA, the CDR3 is TGTGCCAGCAGTTCGAGCGGGACACTCTATGGCTACACCTTC. Amino acid sequence: CASSSSGTLYGYTF.

The chain carries TRBV5-4 and TRBJ1-2; possible D gene TRBD1, 5 bases. This CDR3 contains 15 residues. Trimming pared 0 bases from V and 6 bases from J, leaving 15 bases between. Germline V CDR1 and CDR2: SGHNT, YYREEE (reference sequence). In DNA form, the CDR3 reads TGTGCCAGCAGCTTGGATGGGGCCGGGCTCGATGGCTACACCTTC. It yields the protein CASSLDGAGLDGYTF.

This chain joins TRBV9 and TRBJ1-2; D uncertain. The germline V gene encodes CDR1 SGDLS and CDR2 YYNGEE. The CDR3 contains 14 residues. V was trimmed by 4 bases and J by 1 base, leaving 11 bases between them. This CDR3 reads CASSSAGGNYGYTF. CDR3 coding DNA: TGTGCCAGCAGCTCCGCTGGAGGTAACTATGGCTACACCTTC.

The chain is built from TRBV7-6 and TRBJ2-1, with 14 bases identical to TRBD2. Per germline, CDR1 SGHVS and CDR2 FNYEAQ. This CDR3 is built from 17 residues. V lost 4 bases, J lost 1 base, and 3 bases stayed unmatched. CDR3 DNA: TGTGCCAGCAGCTCCAGACTAGCGGGAGGGTCCTACAATGAGCAGTTCTTC. Translation: CASSSRLAGGSYNEQFF.

V and J are TRBV7-8 and TRBJ2-1; 10 bases are shared with TRBD2. CDR1 SGHVS and CDR2 FQNEAQ come from the germline V gene. Losses at the gene ends were 5 bases for V and 3 bases for J; bases not matched to a gene: 4. The CDR3 loop spans 15 amino acids. DNA of the CDR3: TGTGCCAGCAGCGGGGCTAGCGGGAGCTACAATGAGCAGTTCTTC. Residues: CASSGASGSYNEQFF.

V gene TRBV27 combines with J gene TRBJ2-2; D perhaps matches TRBD1 (6 bases). Germline CDR1 reads MNHEY; CDR2 reads SMNVEV (reference sequence). CDR3 length: 16 residues. Trimming removed 7 bases at V and 5 bases at J, with 20 bases between. CDR3 residues: CASMPPGRGRTGELFF. The DNA of the CDR3 is TGTGCCAGCATGCCCCCGGGCAGGGGTCGGACCGGGGAGCTGTTTTTT.

V is TRBV19 and J is TRBJ2-7; 7 bases are a match to TRBD1. V lost 5 bases to trimming and J lost 0 bases; unmatched junction nucleotides: 10. CDR1 and CDR2 from the germline V gene are LNHDA and SQIVND (reference sequence). The CDR3 contains 16 residues. CDR3 nucleotide sequence: TGTGCCAGTAGTCACAGGACAGGTGCCCCCTCCTACGAGCAGTACTTC. Protein: CASSHRTGAPSYEQYF.

The chain couples TRBV19 to TRBJ2-2; 7 bases match TRBD1. This CDR3 contains 15 residues. The germline V gene encodes CDR1 LNHDA and CDR2 SQIVND (reference sequence). The V gene end was trimmed by 9 bases and the J gene end by 4 bases; junction bases not matched to a gene: 11. In DNA, the CDR3 is TGTGCCAGCCAAGGACAGGCGACTCCCACCGGGGAGCTGTTTTTT. It yields the protein CASQGQATPTGELFF.

The chain couples TRBV1 to TRBJ2-1; TRBD2 is the table's D call, not checked against the DNA. TRBV1 corresponds to a pseudogene. The CDR3 runs to 15 residues. CDR3 coding DNA: TGCACCAGCAGCCAAGATCAGAGAGGTTACAATGAGCAGTTCTTC. It specifies CTSSQDQRGYNEQFF.

The CDR3 DNA reads as TGTGCCAGCAGCCTAATACCCCCACGGTTACCCAAGAACACCGGGGAGCTGTTTTTT. Encoded protein: CASSLIPPRLPKNTGELFF. The chain combines TRBV28 with TRBJ2-2; D gene uncertain. The CDR3 contains 19 residues. V was cut by 6 bases and J by 1 base, with 24 bases left in between. Germline loops: CDR1 MDHEN, CDR2 SYDVKM.

The chain has TRBV6-5 and TRBJ1-6; D is ambiguous. This CDR3 region has 14 residues. Trimming stripped 7 bases from V and 5 bases from J, with 12 bases between. CDR1 and CDR2 from the germline V gene are MNHEY and SVGAGI. CDR3 region: CASKRNTDNSPLHF. The CDR3 DNA reads as TGTGCCAGCAAGAGGAACACCGATAATTCACCCCTCCACTTT.

This clone was observed a few times. The rearrangement joins TRBV28 to TRBJ1-5, with D possibly TRBD1 on 6 matching bases. CDR3 length: 15 residues. Germline V lookup: CDR1 MDHEN, CDR2 SYDVKM. V was trimmed by 7 bases and J by 5 bases, leaving 18 bases between them. The chain's CDR3 is CASTLTGNEYQPQHF. CDR3 bases: TGTGCCAGCACCCTCACAGGGAACGAGTATCAGCCCCAGCATTTT.

The chain is built from TRBV27 and TRBJ1-2, with 7 bases lining up with TRBD1. The CDR3 runs 13 residues. Germline CDR1 is MNHEY and CDR2 is SMNVEV (reference sequence). V was clipped by 8 bases and J by 8 bases; unmatched bases: 11. The CDR3 DNA reads TGTGCCAGCGGAAGGTTCGGGGACAGCGGCTACACCTTC. It yields the protein CASGRFGDSGYTF.

V usage is TRBV12-3 or TRBV12-4 and J usage is TRBJ2-7, with D tentatively TRBD2 (5 bases). The CDR3 contains 12 residues. Trimming removed 8 bases from V and 4 bases from J, with 12 bases in between. CDR3 DNA sequence: TGTGCCAGCTCAGAACGGGGTTACGAGCAGTACTTC. It translates to CASSERGYEQYF.

This clone was recorded a few times. The chain recombines TRBV18 with TRBJ1-6; D is perhaps TRBD1 (5 bases). From germline, CDR1 is KGHSH and CDR2 LQKENI. V was trimmed by 5 bases and J by 8 bases, leaving 16 bases between them. The CDR3 is made up of 15 amino acids. DNA for the CDR3: TGTGCCAGCTCAAAGGACACCTTTCGGGATTCACCCCTCCACTTT. Translating gives CASSKDTFRDSPLHF.

This chain uses TRBV21-1 with TRBJ2-7; the table's TRBD2 call for D was not verified on the DNA. TRBV21-1 has pseudogene status. This CDR3 spans 15 amino acids. DNA for the CDR3: TGTGCCAGCAGCGCGGGGGCGGGGTTCTCCTACGAGCAGTACTTC. Translating gives CASSAGAGFSYEQYF.

This chain connects TRBV28 to TRBJ1-1, with D hard to call. Deletions cut 5 bases from V and 7 bases from J, with 14 bases between. There are 13 residues in the CDR3. Germline CDR1 and CDR2: MDHEN and SYDVKM. CDR3 DNA: TGTGCCAGCAGTATACCCCCAGCAGGTGAAGCTTTCTTT. This encodes CASSIPPAGEAFF.